This TCR beta chain was profiled in a study of blood T cell repertoires in COVID-19. The participants were between roughly 18 and 89 years old and came from 24 US areas. Trimming removed 5 bases at V and 7 bases at J, with 15 bases between. In germline, CDR1 is SEHNR, CDR2 FQNEAQ (reference sequence). The CDR3 covers 14 residues. The assay was immunoSEQ multiplex PCR, and TCRdb's table has in-frame clones only and misses some. The sample lists 140,000 to 150,000 clones, around 86% occurring once. The material sequenced was PBMCs or T cells enriched from blood (not recorded which). The TCR originated in a man aged 45-65 years who had recovered from COVID-19. This chain uses TRBV7-9 with TRBJ2-1, with D possibly TRBD1 on 5 matching bases. In DNA, the CDR3 is TGTGCCAGCAGCCCCAGGACCACAGGTAATGAGCAGTTCTTC. Protein sequence: CASSPRTTGNEQFF.